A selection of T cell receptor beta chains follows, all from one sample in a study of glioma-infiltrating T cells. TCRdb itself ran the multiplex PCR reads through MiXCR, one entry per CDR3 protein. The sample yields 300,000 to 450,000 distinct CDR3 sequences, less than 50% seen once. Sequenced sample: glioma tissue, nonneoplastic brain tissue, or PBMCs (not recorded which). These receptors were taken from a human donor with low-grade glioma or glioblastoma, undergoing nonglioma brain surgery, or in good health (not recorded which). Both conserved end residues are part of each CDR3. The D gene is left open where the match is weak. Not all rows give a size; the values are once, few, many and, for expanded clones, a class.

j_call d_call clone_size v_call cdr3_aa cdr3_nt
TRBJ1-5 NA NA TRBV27 CASSLPGYSNQPQHF TGTGCCAGCAGTTTACCGGGTTATAGCAATCAGCCCCAGCATTTT
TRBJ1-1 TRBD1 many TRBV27 CASTPQGTMNTEAFF TGTGCCAGCACCCCACAGGGGACAATGAACACTGAAGCTTTCTTT
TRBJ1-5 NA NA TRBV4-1 CASSQERLSNHPQHF TGCGCCAGCAGCCAAGAGAGACTTAGCAATCATCCCCAGCATTTT
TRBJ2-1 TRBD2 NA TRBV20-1 CSARVRGRAKNEQFF TGCAGTGCTAGAGTACGTGGGAGGGCCAAAAATGAGCAGTTCTTC
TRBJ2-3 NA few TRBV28 CASSLASLGDTQYF TGTGCCAGCAGTTTGGCCTCCCTCGGGGATACGCAGTATTTT
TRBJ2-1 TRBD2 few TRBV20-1 CSARSGASGRYNEQFF TGCAGTGCTAGATCAGGCGCTAGCGGGAGATACAATGAGCAGTTCTTC
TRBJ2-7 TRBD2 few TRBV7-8 CASSSLGLAGYEQYF TGTGCCAGCAGCTCCCTAGGACTAGCGGGGTACGAGCAGTACTTC
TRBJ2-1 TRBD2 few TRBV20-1 CSAREERLAGSDEQFF TGCAGTGCTAGAGAAGAGCGGCTAGCGGGCAGTGATGAGCAGTTCTTC
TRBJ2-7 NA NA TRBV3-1 CASSLTGTPWEQYF TGTGCCAGCAGCCTCACCGGGACACCGTGGGAGCAGTACTTC
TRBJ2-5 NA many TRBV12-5 CASGLVEETQYF TGTGCTAGTGGTTTGGTAGAGGAGACCCAGTACTTC
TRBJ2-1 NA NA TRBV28 CASSLVWGNSYNEQFF TGTGCCAGCAGTTTGGTCTGGGGGAACTCCTACAATGAGCAGTTCTTC
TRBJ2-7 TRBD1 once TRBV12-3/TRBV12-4 CASSQGQGVWEQYF TGTGCCAGCAGCCAGGGACAGGGGGTTTGGGAGCAGTACTTC
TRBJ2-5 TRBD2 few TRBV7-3 CASSDGGVETQYF TGTGCCAGCAGCGACGGGGGGGTAGAGACCCAGTACTTC
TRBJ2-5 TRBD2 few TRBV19 CASSIRERGETQYF TGTGCCAGTAGTATACGGGAGCGGGGTGAGACCCAGTACTTC
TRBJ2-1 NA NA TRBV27 CASSLLRGYYNKQFF TGTGCCAGCAGCTTGCTCAGGGGCTACTACAATAAGCAGTTCTTC
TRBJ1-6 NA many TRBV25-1 CASRSTGWGSPLHF TGTGCCAGCAGATCAACAGGGTGGGGCTCACCCCTCCACTTT
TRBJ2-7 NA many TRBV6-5 CASSYQGRLYEQYF TGTGCCAGCAGTTACCAGGGAAGACTCTACGAGCAGTACTTC
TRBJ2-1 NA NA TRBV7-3 CASSLGGGRAANEQFF TGTGCCAGCAGCTTAGGGGGCGGGAGAGCCGCCAATGAGCAGTTCTTC
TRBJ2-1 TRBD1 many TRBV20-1 CSARPGTDEQFF TGCAGTGCTAGACCCGGGACAGATGAGCAGTTCTTC
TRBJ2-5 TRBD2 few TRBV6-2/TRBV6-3 CASSYAGGRKTQYF TGTGCCAGCAGTTACGCGGGCGGGAGGAAGACCCAGTACTTC
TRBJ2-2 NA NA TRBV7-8 CASSSVPATGELFF TGTGCCAGCAGCTCAGTTCCGGCCACCGGGGAGCTGTTTTTT
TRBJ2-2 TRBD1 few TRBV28 CASRTPGQGNTGELFF TGTGCCAGCAGAACTCCGGGACAGGGGAACACCGGGGAGCTGTTTTTT
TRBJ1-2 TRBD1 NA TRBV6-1 CASTEDTGAYGYTF TGTGCCAGCACTGAAGATACAGGGGCCTATGGCTATACCTTC
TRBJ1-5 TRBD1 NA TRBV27 CASSSPGQGAHKSNQPQHF TGTGCCAGCAGTTCCCCGGGACAGGGGGCACATAAGAGCAATCAGCCCCAGCATTTT
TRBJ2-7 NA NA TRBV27 CASGPVAGIYNEQYF TGTGCCAGCGGCCCGGTGGCGGGAATCTACAATGAGCAGTACTTC
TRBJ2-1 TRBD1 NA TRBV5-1 CASSLRPPQGASEQFF TGCGCCAGCAGCCTGCGACCACCACAGGGGGCGAGCGAGCAGTTCTTC
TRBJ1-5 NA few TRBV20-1 CSARDPGGPQHF TGCAGTGCTAGGGACCCCGGGGGGCCCCAGCATTTT
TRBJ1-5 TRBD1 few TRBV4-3 CASSQGTGSREPQHF TGCGCCAGCAGCCAAGGGACAGGGTCCAGGGAGCCCCAGCATTTT
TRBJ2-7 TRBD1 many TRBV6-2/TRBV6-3 CASSRQGIEQYF TGTGCCAGCAGTCGACAGGGGATCGAGCAGTACTTC
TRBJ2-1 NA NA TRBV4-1 CASSSGTGANEQFF TGCGCCAGCAGCTCCGGCACCGGGGCCAATGAGCAGTTCTTC
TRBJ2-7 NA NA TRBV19 CASSMGLEREQYF TGTGCCAGTAGTATGGGACTGGAGAGAGAGCAGTACTTC
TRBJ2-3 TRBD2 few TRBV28 CASRPLTSGKTDTQYF TGTGCCAGCAGACCCTTGACTAGCGGGAAAACAGATACGCAGTATTTT
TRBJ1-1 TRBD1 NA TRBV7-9 CASSSPTGGDTEAFF TGTGCCAGCAGCTCTCCGACAGGGGGTGACACTGAAGCTTTCTTT
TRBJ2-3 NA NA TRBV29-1 CSGGVDTQYF TGCAGCGGAGGAGTAGATACGCAGTATTTT
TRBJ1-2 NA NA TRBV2 CASSWTERDGYTF TGTGCCAGCAGTTGGACGGAGCGGGATGGCTACACCTTC
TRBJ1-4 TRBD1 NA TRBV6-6 CAISPGQGGYEKLFF TGTGCCATCAGCCCTGGACAGGGAGGTTATGAAAAACTGTTTTTT
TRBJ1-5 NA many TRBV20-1 CSAPDSYSNQPQHF TGCAGTGCTCCGGACAGCTATAGCAATCAGCCCCAGCATTTT
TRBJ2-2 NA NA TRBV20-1 CSARAIDNTGELFF TGCAGTGCTAGAGCAATCGACAACACCGGGGAGCTGTTTTTT
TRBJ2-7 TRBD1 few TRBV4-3 CASSQAGGRSYEQYF TGCGCCAGCAGCCAGGCAGGGGGCAGATCCTACGAGCAGTACTTC
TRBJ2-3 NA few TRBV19 CASKEMFVTDTQYF TGTGCCAGTAAGGAGATGTTTGTCACAGATACGCAGTATTTT
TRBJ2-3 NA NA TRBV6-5 CASMRRDTQYF TGTGCCAGCATGAGGAGAGATACGCAGTATTTT
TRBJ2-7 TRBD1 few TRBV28 CASSHRTGGSYEQYF TGTGCCAGCAGTCACCGGACAGGGGGAAGCTACGAGCAGTACTTC
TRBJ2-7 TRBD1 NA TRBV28 CASTQGGTGGAHEQYF TGTGCCAGCACCCAAGGGGGGACAGGGGGAGCCCACGAGCAGTACTTC
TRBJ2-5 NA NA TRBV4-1 CASSPESGETQYF TGCGCCAGCAGCCCGGAGAGCGGGGAGACCCAGTACTTC
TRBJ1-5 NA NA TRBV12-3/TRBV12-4 CASTGSTTNQPQHF TGTGCCAGCACCGGCAGTACAACCAATCAGCCCCAGCATTTT
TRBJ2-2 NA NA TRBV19 CASSIMGGATAGELFF TGTGCCAGTAGTATTATGGGGGGCGCGACGGCCGGGGAGCTGTTTTTT
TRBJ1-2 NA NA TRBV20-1 CSAKDRNYGYTF TGCAGTGCCAAAGACAGAAACTATGGCTACACCTTC
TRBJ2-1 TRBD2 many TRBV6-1 CASSALPPGLAGGSYNEQFF TGTGCCAGCAGCGCTCTACCCCCTGGACTAGCGGGAGGCTCCTACAATGAGCAGTTCTTC
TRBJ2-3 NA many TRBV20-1 CSANGGIDTQYF TGCAGTGCTAATGGGGGCATAGATACGCAGTATTTT
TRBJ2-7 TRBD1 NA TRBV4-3 CASSQAPQGFAYEQYF TGCGCCAGCAGCCAAGCCCCACAGGGGTTTGCCTACGAGCAGTACTTC
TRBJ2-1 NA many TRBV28 CASWGDEQFF TGTGCCAGCTGGGGGGATGAGCAGTTCTTC
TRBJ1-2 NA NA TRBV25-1 CASSRIPSYGYTF TGTGCCAGCAGCCGGATCCCTAGCTATGGCTACACCTTC